This T cell receptor (beta chain) derives from a study of T-cell reconstitution after alpha-beta-depleted transplantation in children. Study results and caveats: From newly produced T cells came most of the T-cell counts and diversity one year after transplant. Two months or so post-transplant, alpha-beta T cells reportedly derived from several hundred expanded graft clones. At day 60, the high TCRbeta diversity found in some patients originated from recipient T cells and thymic progenitors that had survived.

This clonotype was found a few times. Its antigen is as yet unknown. The CDR3 contains 13 residues. With 5 bases clipped from V and 7 bases from J, the junction kept 7 bases outside the gene matches. Germline values: CDR1 SSHAT, CDR2 FNYEAQ (reference sequence). Researchers prepared the TCRbeta library using unique molecular identifiers, the study reports. TCRdb redid the calling of the PCR reads with MiXCR, one entry per CDR3 protein. In the table there are fewer than 1 million distinct CDR3 sequences, roughly 15% of which are singletons. This sequence originates from a male patient between 5 and 17 years old who had a stem cell transplant for acute lymphoblastic leukemia, so the T cells may come from the graft donor. The material sequenced was PBMCs, mostly from graft donor cells, taken 360 days after TCRalphabeta/CD19-depleted stem cell transplant. This rearrangement joins TRBV7-7 to TRBJ2-5; 7 nucleotides align to TRBD2. This CDR3 reads CASSPLAVGTQYF. The CDR3 DNA reads TGTGCCAGCAGCCCCCTAGCGGTGGGGACCCAGTACTTC.